This TCR beta chain was sequenced in a study of T cells in Graves' hyperthyroidism and ophthalmopathy. Study background: Pretreatment peripheral blood was obtained at initial diagnosis.

The ends were cut back, 6 bases at V and 0 bases at J, with 10 bases in the middle. The CDR3 covers 14 residues. Germline CDR1 reads ENHRY; CDR2 reads SYGVKD. Those with hyperthyroidism were 18 to 65 years old, newly diagnosed, and ill for under 2 months. Reasons for excluding patients were uncontrolled infection, other autoimmune disease, pregnancy or lactation. This sample holds PBMCs from about 9.3 ml fresh peripheral blood. This clonotype occurred a few times. There were TCR beta CDR3 regions amplified from RNA transcripts. TCR CDR3 underwent first-round RT-PCR with the HTBI primer set. MiXCR, applied by TCRdb to the multiplex PCR reads, yields one record per CDR3 protein. The table has under 400,000 distinct CDR3 sequences, around 14% seen once; the top ten hold around a tenth.

Sequences were obtained from blood. This TCR derives from a woman between 18 and 29 years old with Graves' hyperthyroidism. The chain combines TRBV10-3 with TRBJ2-3; D remains unclear. The CDR3 is CAISSRASTDTQYF. The CDR3 nucleotides are TGTGCCATCAGCTCCCGCGCAAGCACAGATACGCAGTATTTT.